Listed below are T cell receptor beta chains from one sample, sequenced in a study of blood T cell repertoires in COVID-19. Here immunoSEQ multiplex PCR was the method, and the copy in TCRdb shows in-frame clones only, minus some. The sample carries about 50,000 clones, approximately 80% recorded once. The specimen sequenced was peripheral blood. These receptors were collected from a man aged 60 to 75 with acute or convalescent COVID-19. CDR3s include the opening cysteine and the closing phenylalanine or tryptophan.

J gene | V gene | CDR3 protein
TRBJ1-5 | TRBV12-5 | CASGLVDSARDSNQPQHF
TRBJ2-2 | TRBV27 | CASSPIHRQGNTGELFF
TRBJ2-3 | TRBV2 | CASSDAGDSTDTQYF
TRBJ2-1 | TRBV19 | CASSIGAGKGEQFF
TRBJ1-2 | TRBV19 | CAAGQGVGYTF
TRBJ1-1 | TRBV6-4 | CASSASDGGNNEAFF
TRBJ2-7 | TRBV12-3/TRBV12-4 | CASSYKGEQYF
TRBJ1-3 | TRBV27 | CASSPQGARGNTIYF
TRBJ2-2 | TRBV4-1 | CASSQTLGQVGKYANTGELFF
TRBJ1-3 | TRBV19 | CASSRPGYSGNTIYF
TRBJ2-6 | TRBV2 | CASSERTASGANVLTF
TRBJ1-3 | TRBV6-5 | CASSSGTIVTGNTIYF
TRBJ1-1 | TRBV12-3/TRBV12-4 | CASSFDSIEAFF
TRBJ1-1 | TRBV7-9 | CASSFRQNTEAFF
TRBJ1-1 | TRBV11-2 | CASSLVGGSTEAFF
TRBJ2-7 | TRBV6-6 | CASSYASGAAYEQYF
TRBJ1-1 | TRBV11-2 | CASRWGQKNTEAFF
TRBJ1-5 | TRBV9 | CASSVDQGPNQPQHF
TRBJ1-5 | TRBV19 | CASSFEHDYSNQPQHF
TRBJ1-3 | TRBV5-1 | CASSLEPSGGYSGNTIYF
TRBJ2-2 | TRBV6-1 | CASSEDAVQGALTGELFF
TRBJ1-2 | TRBV7-3 | CASSLSEGGYGYTF
TRBJ1-2 | TRBV3-1/TRBV3-2 | CASRGPYGYTF
TRBJ2-2 | TRBV7-9 | CASSSLAGANTGELFF
TRBJ1-2 | TRBV19 | CAARGLNYGYTF
TRBJ1-3 | TRBV3-1/TRBV3-2 | CASSQEWELGGNTIYF
TRBJ2-2 | TRBV27 | CASRTGTSAGELFF
TRBJ2-1 | TRBV7-8 | CASSLVRAGVNEQFF
TRBJ2-7 | TRBV4-2 | CASSRSRQVSYEQYF
TRBJ1-1 | TRBV5-1 | CASSDYRGSTEAFF
TRBJ2-7 | TRBV19 | CASSSNSGGAYEQYF
TRBJ1-3 | TRBV10-1 | CASSETGFGNTIYF
TRBJ1-1 | TRBV10-3 | CAISEIYRGNTEAFF